This T cell receptor (beta chain) emerged from a study of cytomegalovirus exposure and HLA in healthy donors. Study-level points and caveats: The study labeled 150 to 200 TCR beta chains cytomegalovirus-associated.

The PCR employed 60 Vbeta primers together with 13 Jbeta primers. TCRdb's table, derived via immunoSEQ multiplex PCR, lists solely in-frame clones and lacks some. The table has about 160,000 clones, 65% to 85% seen once. This CDR3 is built from 15 residues. Unmatched junction bases numbered 10, after V lost 6 bases and J lost 7 bases. Germline CDR1 is SNHLY and CDR2 is FYNNEI. Worth noting for this clone: Its antigen is unknown.

The source material was PBMCs. The clonotype was recovered from a woman aged 45-59 years in good health and CMV-seropositive. This chain links TRBV2 with TRBJ1-4, with 8 positions matching TRBD1. CDR3 sequence reads: CASRNPGGEGEKLFF. The CDR3 DNA reads TGTGCCAGCAGAAATCCAGGGGGCGAGGGTGAAAAACTGTTTTTT. Full variable domain (missing parts from reference TRBV2 and TRBJ1-4): EPEVTQTPSHQVTQMGQEVILRCVPISNHLYFYWYRQILGQKVEFLVSFYNNEISEKSEIFDDQFSVERPDGSNFTLKIRSTKLEDSAMYFCASRNPGGEGEKLFFGSGTQLSVL.